Sequencing of this T cell receptor beta chain was carried out in a study of human T cells and chemical hapten exposure. Time point defined: patch test 1, 2 weeks after DPC sensitization. Treatment indicated: therapeutic diphenylcyclopropenone sensitization with weekly scalp DPC. TCRdb itself ran the RACE reads through MiXCR, one entry per CDR3 protein. Among tens of thousands of distinct CDR3 sequences listed, approximately 29% were seen once. The sample holds one count of this clonotype. Trimming removed 7 bases from V and 4 bases from J; junction bases left unmatched: 5. This CDR3 spans 13 amino acids. Germline loops: CDR1 MDHEN, CDR2 SYDVKM.

The receptor was isolated from a man aged 40-49 years with alopecia areata. Some clones in this sample may be carry-over from other donors' samples. The gene calls are TRBV28 and TRBJ2-5; the match to TRBD1 covers 8 bases. The sequencing used whole blood, collected in connection with sensitization to the hapten diphenylcyclopropenone (DPC). The CDR3, as DNA: TGTGCCAGCATGTCCAGGGGGCTAGAGACCCAGTACTTC. It yields the protein CASMSRGLETQYF.